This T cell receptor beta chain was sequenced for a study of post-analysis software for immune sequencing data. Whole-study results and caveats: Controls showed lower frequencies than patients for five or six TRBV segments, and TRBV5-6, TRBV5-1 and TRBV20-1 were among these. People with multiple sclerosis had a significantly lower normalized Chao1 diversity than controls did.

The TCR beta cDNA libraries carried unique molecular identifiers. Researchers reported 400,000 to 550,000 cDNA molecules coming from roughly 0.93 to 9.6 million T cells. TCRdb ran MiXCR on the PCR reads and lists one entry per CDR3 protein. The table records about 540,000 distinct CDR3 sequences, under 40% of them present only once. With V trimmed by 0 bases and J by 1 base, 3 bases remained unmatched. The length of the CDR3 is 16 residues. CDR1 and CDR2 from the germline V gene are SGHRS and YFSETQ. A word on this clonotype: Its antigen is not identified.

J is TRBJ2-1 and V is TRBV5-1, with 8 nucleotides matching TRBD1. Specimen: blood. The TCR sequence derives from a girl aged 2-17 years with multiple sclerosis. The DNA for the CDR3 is TGCGCCAGCAGCTTGGTGGACAGGGAATCCTACAATGAGCAGTTCTTC. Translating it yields CASSLVDRESYNEQFF.